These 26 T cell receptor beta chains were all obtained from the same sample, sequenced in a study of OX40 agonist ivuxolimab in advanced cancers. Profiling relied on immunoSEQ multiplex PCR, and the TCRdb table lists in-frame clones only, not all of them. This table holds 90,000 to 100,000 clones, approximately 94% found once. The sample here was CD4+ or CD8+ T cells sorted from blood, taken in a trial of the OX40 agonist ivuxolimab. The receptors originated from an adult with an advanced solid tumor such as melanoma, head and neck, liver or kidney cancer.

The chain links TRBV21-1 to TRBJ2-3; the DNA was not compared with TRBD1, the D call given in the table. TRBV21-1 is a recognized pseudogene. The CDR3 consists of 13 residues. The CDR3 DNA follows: TGTGCCAGGGAGGACAGGGGGACAGATACGCAGTATTTT. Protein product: CAREDRGTDTQYF.

Here the CDR3 DNA reads TGTGCCAGCAGCTTACCGCAGGGACTAGCTTACGAGCAGTACTTC. The encoded protein is CASSLPQGLAYEQYF. The chain links TRBV7-8 to TRBJ2-7, with 9 bases lining up with TRBD2. The CDR3 loop spans 15 amino acids. CDR1 is SGHVS and CDR2 is FQNEAQ in the germline V gene. The V and J ends lost 2 bases and 4 bases, in that order; junction bases with no gene match: 6.

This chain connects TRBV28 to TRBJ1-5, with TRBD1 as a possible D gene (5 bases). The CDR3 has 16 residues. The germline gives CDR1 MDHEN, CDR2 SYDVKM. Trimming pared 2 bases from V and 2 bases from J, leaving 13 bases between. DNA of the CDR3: TGTGCCAGCAGTTTAATAAGGGGAAGGGGCAATCAGCCCCAGCATTTT. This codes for CASSLIRGRGNQPQHF.

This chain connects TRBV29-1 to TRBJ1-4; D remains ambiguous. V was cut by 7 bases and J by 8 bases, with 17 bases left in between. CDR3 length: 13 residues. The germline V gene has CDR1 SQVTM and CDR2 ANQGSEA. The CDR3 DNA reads TGCAGCGCCTTGGCGGCTTCGGGAGAAAAACTGTTTTTT. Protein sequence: CSALAASGEKLFF.

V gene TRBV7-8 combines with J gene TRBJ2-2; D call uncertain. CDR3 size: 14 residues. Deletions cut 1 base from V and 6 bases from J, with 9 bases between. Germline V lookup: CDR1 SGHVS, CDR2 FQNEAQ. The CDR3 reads CASSLGQVSGELFF. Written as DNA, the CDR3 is TGTGCCAGCAGCTTAGGTCAGGTTTCCGGGGAGCTGTTTTTT.

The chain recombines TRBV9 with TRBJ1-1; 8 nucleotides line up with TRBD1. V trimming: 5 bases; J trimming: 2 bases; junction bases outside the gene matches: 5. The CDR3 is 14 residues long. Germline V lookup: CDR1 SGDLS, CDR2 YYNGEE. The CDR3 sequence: CASSKPGGNTEAFF. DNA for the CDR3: TGTGCCAGCAGTAAACCAGGGGGCAACACTGAAGCTTTCTTT.

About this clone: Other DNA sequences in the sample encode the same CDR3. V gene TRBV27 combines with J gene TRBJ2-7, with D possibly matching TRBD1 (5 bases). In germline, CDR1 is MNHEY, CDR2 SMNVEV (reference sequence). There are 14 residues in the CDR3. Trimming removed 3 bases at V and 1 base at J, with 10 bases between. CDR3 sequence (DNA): TGTGCCAGCAGTTTCGGCGACAGTTCCTACGAGCAGTACTTC. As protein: CASSFGDSSYEQYF.

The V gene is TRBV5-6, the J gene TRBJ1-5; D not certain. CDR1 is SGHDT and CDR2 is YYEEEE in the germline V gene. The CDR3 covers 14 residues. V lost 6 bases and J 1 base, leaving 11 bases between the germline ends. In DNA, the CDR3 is TGTGCCAGCACCTTCGGGGAAAGCAATCAGCCCCAGCATTTT. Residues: CASTFGESNQPQHF. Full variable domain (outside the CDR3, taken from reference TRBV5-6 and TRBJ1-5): DAGVTQSPTHLIKTRGQQVTLRCSPKSGHDTVSWYQQALGQGPQFIFQYYEEEERQRGNFPDRFSGHQFPNYSSELNVNALLLGDSALYLCASTFGESNQPQHFGDGTRLSIL.

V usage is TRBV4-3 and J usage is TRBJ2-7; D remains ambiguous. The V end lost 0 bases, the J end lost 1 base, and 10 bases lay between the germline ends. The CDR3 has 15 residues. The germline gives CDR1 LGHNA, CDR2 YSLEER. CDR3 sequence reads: CASSQDRKGSYEQYF. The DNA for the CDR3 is TGCGCCAGCAGCCAAGATAGAAAGGGTTCCTACGAGCAGTACTTC.

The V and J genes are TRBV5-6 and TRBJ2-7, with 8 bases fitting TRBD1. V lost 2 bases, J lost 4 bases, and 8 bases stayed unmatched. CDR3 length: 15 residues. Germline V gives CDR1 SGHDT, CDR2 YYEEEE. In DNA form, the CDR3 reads TGTGCCAGCAGCTTTGGGCAGGGGGCGAGATACGAGCAGTACTTC. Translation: CASSFGQGARYEQYF. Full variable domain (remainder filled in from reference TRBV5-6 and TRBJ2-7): DAGVTQSPTHLIKTRGQQVTLRCSPKSGHDTVSWYQQALGQGPQFIFQYYEEEERQRGNFPDRFSGHQFPNYSSELNVNALLLGDSALYLCASSFGQGARYEQYFGPGTRLTVT.

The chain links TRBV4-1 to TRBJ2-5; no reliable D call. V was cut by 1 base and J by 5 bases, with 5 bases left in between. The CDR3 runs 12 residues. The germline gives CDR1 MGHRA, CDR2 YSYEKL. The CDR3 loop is CASSQGVETQYF. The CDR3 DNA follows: TGCGCCAGCAGCCAAGGGGTGGAGACCCAGTACTTC.

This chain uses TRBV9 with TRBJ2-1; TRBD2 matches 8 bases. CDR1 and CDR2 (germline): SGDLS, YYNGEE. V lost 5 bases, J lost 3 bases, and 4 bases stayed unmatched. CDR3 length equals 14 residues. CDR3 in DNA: TGTGCCAGCAGTCGGGAGGGGGGCTACAATGAGCAGTTCTTC. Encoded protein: CASSREGGYNEQFF.

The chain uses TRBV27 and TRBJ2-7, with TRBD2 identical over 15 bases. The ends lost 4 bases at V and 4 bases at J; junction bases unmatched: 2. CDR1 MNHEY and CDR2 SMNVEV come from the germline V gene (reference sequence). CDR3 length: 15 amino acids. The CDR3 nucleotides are TGTGCCAGCAGTTCAGGACTAGCGGGGGGGTACGAGCAGTACTTC. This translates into CASSSGLAGGYEQYF.

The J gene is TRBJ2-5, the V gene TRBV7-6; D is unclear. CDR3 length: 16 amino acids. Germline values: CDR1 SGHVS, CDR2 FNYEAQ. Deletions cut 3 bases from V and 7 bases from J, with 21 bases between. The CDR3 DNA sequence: TGTGCCAGCAGCTTGGCGTCCGGGCCGACCACCGGGACCCAGTACTTC. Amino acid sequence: CASSLASGPTTGTQYF.

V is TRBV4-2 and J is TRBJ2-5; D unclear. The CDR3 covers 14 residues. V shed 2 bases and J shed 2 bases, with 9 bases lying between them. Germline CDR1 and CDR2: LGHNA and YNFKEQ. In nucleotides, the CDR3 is TGTGCCAGCAGCCAACAGGTGGAGCAAGAGACCCAGTACTTC. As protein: CASSQQVEQETQYF.

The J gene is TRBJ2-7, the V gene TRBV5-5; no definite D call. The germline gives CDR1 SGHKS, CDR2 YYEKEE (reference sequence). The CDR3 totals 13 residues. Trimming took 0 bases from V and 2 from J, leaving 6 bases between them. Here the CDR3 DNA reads TGTGCCAGCAGCTTGGGGCGCGCCTACGAGCAGTACTTC. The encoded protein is CASSLGRAYEQYF. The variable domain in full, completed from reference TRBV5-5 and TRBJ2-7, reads DAGVTQSPTHLIKTRGQQVTLRCSPISGHKSVSWYQQVLGQGPQFIFQYYEKEERGRGNFPDRFSARQFPNYSSELNVNALLLGDSALYLCASSLGRAYEQYFGPGTRLTVT.

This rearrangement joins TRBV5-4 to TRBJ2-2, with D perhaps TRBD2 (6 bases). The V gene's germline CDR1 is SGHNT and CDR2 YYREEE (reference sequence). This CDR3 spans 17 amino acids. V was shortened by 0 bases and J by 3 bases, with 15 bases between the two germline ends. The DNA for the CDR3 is TGTGCCAGCAGCTTGGGGGCAAGACTAGGGGACACCGGGGAGCTGTTTTTT. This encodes CASSLGARLGDTGELFF.

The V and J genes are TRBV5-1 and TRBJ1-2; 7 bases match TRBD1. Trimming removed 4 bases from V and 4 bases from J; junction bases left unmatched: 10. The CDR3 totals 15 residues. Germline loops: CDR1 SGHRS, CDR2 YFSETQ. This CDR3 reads CASSPIRTGSYGYTF. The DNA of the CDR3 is TGCGCCAGCAGCCCGATTAGGACAGGTTCCTATGGCTACACCTTC.

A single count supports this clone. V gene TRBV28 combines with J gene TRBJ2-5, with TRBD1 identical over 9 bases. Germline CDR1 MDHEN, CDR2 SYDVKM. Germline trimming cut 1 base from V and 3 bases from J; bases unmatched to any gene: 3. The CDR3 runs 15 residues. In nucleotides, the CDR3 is TGTGCCAGCAGTTTATCCGACAGGGGGAAAGAGACCCAGTACTTC. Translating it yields CASSLSDRGKETQYF.

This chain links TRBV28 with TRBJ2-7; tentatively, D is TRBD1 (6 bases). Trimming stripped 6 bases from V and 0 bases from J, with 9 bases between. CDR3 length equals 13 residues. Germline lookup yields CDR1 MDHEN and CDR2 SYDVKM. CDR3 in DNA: TGTGCCAGCAGAGACAGGCACTCCTACGAGCAGTACTTC. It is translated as CASRDRHSYEQYF. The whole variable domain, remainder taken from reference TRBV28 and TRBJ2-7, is DVKVTQSSRYLVKRTGEKVFLECVQDMDHENMFWYRQDPGLGLRLIYFSYDVKMKEKGDIPEGYSVSREKKERFSLILESASTNQTSMYLCASRDRHSYEQYFGPGTRLTVT.

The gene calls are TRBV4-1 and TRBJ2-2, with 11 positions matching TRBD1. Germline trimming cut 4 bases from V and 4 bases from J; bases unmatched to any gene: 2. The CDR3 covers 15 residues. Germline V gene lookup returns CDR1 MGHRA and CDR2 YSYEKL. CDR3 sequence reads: CASSRTGGGTGELFF. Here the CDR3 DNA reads TGCGCCAGCAGCCGGACAGGGGGCGGCACCGGGGAGCTGTTTTTT.

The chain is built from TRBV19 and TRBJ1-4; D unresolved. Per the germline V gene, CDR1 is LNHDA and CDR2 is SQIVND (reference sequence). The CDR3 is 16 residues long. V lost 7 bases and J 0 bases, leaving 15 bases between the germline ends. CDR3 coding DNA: TGTGCCAGTACCCCGGGCAGGCTAGCAACTAATGAAAAACTGTTTTTT. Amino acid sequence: CASTPGRLATNEKLFF.

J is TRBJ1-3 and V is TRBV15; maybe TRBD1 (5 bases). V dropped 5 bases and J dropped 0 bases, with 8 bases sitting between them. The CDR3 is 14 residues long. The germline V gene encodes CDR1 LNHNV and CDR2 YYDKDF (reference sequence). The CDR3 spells CATSSDSSGNTIYF. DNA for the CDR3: TGTGCCACCAGCTCCGACAGCTCTGGAAACACCATATATTTT.

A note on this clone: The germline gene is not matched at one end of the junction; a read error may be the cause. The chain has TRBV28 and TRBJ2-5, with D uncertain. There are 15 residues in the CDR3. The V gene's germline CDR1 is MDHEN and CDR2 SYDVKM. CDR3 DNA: TGTGCCAGCAGTTTGGATATTTCGGGTCGAGAGGCCCAGTACTTC. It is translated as CASSLDISGREAQYF.

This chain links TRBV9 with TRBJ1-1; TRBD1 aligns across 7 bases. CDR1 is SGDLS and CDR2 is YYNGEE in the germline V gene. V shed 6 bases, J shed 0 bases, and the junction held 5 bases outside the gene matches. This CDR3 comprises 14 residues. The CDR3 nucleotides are TGTGCCAGCACCAAAGGGGGCGTGAACACTGAAGCTTTCTTT. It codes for CASTKGGVNTEAFF.

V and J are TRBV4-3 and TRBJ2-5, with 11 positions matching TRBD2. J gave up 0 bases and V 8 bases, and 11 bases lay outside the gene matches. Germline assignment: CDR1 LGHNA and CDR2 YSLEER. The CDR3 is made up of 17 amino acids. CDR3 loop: CASFGTSGSPYQETQYF. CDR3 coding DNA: TGCGCCAGCTTCGGGACTAGCGGCTCCCCGTACCAAGAGACCCAGTACTTC.